One sample yielded the 10 T cell receptor beta chains listed below, sequenced in a study of T-cell memory formation after mild COVID-19. TCRdb re-analysed the 5' RACE reads in MiXCR, keeping a single row per CDR3 protein. The sample contains about 360,000 distinct CDR3 sequences, approximately 15% of which appear only once. The sequenced sample consisted of PBMCs or a T cell subset sorted from them (not recorded which). These receptors all stem from a man younger than 30 who had mild COVID-19 (a few samples of this study predate the infection). Cell type and time point are not known.

In its sample, this clonotype was seen many times. This sequence joins TRBV7-2 and TRBJ2-7; D is uncertain. Trimming removed 7 bases at V and 1 base at J, with 11 bases between. The CDR3 totals 13 residues. CDR1 and CDR2 from the germline V gene are SGHTA and FQGNSA. The CDR3 DNA follows: TGTGCCAGCACCCCCGGTTCTTCCTACGAGCAGTACTTC. Residues: CASTPGSSYEQYF.

This chain joins TRBV7-2 and TRBJ2-5, with 12 bases identical to TRBD2. The CDR3 is 16 residues long. The V gene end was trimmed by 5 bases and the J gene end by 5 bases; junction bases not matched to a gene: 9. CDR1 and CDR2 (germline): SGHTA, FQGNSA. CDR3 in DNA: TGTGCCAGCAGCAGGACTAGCGGGATAAAGGGGGAGACCCAGTACTTC. It codes for CASSRTSGIKGETQYF.

This clonotype has more than one count but fewer than ten. The chain joins TRBV7-6 to TRBJ2-7, with TRBD1 identical over 9 bases. Germline V gene data show CDR1 as SGHVS and CDR2 as FNYEAQ. The CDR3 is 15 residues long. The junction had 13 bases not matched to a gene; V was cut back by 8 bases and J by 5 bases. CDR3 protein: CASQPGTGFFDEQYF. Written as DNA, the CDR3 is TGTGCCAGCCAGCCCGGGACAGGGTTCTTCGACGAGCAGTACTTC. Drawing the rest from reference TRBV7-6 and TRBJ2-7, the complete variable domain is GAGVSQSPRYKVTKRGQDVALRCDPISGHVSLYWYRQALGQGPEFLTYFNYEAQQDKSGLPNDRFSAERPEGSISTLTIQRTEQRDSAMYRCASQPGTGFFDEQYFGPGTRLTVT.

The rearrangement joins TRBV7-2 to TRBJ2-3, with unresolved D. CDR3 length: 14 amino acids. CDR1 is SGHTA and CDR2 is FQGNSA in the germline V gene. Trimming shortened V by 4 bases and J by 7 bases, and 15 bases separated the two germline ends. In nucleotides, the CDR3 is TGTGCCAGCAGCTCCCCTAATACGGCTAATACGCAGTATTTT. Its protein is CASSSPNTANTQYF. The full variable domain, rest sourced from reference TRBV7-2 and TRBJ2-3, is GAGVSQSPSNKVTEKGKDVELRCDPISGHTALYWYRQSLGQGLEFLIYFQGNSAPDKSGLPSDRFSAERTGGSVSTLTIQRTQQEDSAVYLCASSSPNTANTQYFGPGTRLTVL.

This clonotype came up a few times. The chain is built from TRBV6-5 and TRBJ2-5; the match to TRBD2 covers 7 bases. Looked up from germline, CDR1 is MNHEY and CDR2 is SVGAGI. This CDR3 spans 13 amino acids. The trim removed 8 bases at V and 3 bases at J, leaving 6 bases unmatched. CDR3 DNA sequence: TGTGCCAGCGCCTGGGGACTAAAAGAGACCCAGTACTTC. As protein: CASAWGLKETQYF.

This clonotype was seen only a few times. The chain joins TRBV7-9 to TRBJ2-3; 9 bases match TRBD2. CDR3 length: 16 amino acids. Germline V gene lookup returns CDR1 SEHNR and CDR2 FQNEAQ (reference sequence). Trimming took 4 bases from V and 7 from J; bases not matched to a gene: 12. The DNA of the CDR3 is TGTGCCAGCAGCTCACCGAACAGCGGGGGGCAAAATACGCAGTATTTT. Amino acid sequence: CASSSPNSGGQNTQYF.

A single count supports this clonotype. The V gene is TRBV28, the J gene TRBJ2-7; 7 bases map to TRBD2. Germline CDR1 MDHEN, CDR2 SYDVKM. After removal of 5 bases from V and 5 bases from J, the junction contained 6 bases not matched to a gene. The CDR3 contains 13 residues. The CDR3 loop is CASSLPRGNEQYV. CDR3 bases: TGTGCCAGCAGTCTCCCGCGGGGGAACGAGCAGTACGTC.

CDR3 sequence reads: CASSLVASQTDTQYF. CDR3 nucleotides: TGTGCCAGCAGCTTAGTGGCCAGCCAAACAGATACGCAGTATTTT. The rearrangement joins TRBV7-2 to TRBJ2-3, with no clear D. CDR1 and CDR2 (germline): SGHTA, FQGNSA. This CDR3 has 15 amino acids. The V gene lost 1 base and the J gene lost 3 bases, with 11 bases spanning the gap.

This clonotype has just one count. The chain uses TRBV27 and TRBJ1-1, with D possibly TRBD1 on 5 matching bases. The V gene lost 1 base and the J gene lost 3 bases, with 15 bases spanning the gap. CDR3 length: 16 residues. The germline CDR1 and CDR2 sequences are MNHEY and SMNVEV (reference sequence). CDR3 region: CASSLLGGIGYTEAFF. The CDR3 DNA follows: TGTGCCAGCAGTTTATTGGGGGGTATTGGGTACACTGAAGCTTTCTTT.

In this sample, this clonotype turned up many times. The rearrangement joins TRBV5-1 to TRBJ2-3, with D hard to call. CDR3 size: 17 residues. Germline V gene data show CDR1 as SGHRS and CDR2 as YFSETQ. With 0 bases removed from V and 0 bases from J, the gap between germline ends came to 14 bases. This CDR3 reads CASSLVPPATSTDTQYF. For the CDR3, the DNA is TGCGCCAGCAGCTTGGTCCCACCAGCGACCAGCACAGATACGCAGTATTTT.